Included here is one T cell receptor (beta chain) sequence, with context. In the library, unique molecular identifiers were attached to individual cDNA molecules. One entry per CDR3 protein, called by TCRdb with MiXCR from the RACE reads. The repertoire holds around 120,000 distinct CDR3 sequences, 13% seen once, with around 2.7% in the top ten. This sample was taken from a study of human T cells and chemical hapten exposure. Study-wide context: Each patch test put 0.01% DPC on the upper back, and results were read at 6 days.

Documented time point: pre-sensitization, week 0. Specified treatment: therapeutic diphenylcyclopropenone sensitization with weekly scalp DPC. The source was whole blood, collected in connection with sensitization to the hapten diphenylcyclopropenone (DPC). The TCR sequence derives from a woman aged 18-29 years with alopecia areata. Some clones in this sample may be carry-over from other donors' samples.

CDR3 protein: CSARGTYNSPLHF. The CDR3 nucleotides are TGCAGTGCTAGGGGCACCTATAATTCACCCCTCCACTTT. The chain links TRBV20-1 to TRBJ1-6; no definite D call. This CDR3 has 13 residues. The V end lost 3 bases, the J end lost 2 bases, and 5 bases lay between the germline ends. Germline V CDR1 and CDR2: DFQATT, SNEGSKA (reference sequence).